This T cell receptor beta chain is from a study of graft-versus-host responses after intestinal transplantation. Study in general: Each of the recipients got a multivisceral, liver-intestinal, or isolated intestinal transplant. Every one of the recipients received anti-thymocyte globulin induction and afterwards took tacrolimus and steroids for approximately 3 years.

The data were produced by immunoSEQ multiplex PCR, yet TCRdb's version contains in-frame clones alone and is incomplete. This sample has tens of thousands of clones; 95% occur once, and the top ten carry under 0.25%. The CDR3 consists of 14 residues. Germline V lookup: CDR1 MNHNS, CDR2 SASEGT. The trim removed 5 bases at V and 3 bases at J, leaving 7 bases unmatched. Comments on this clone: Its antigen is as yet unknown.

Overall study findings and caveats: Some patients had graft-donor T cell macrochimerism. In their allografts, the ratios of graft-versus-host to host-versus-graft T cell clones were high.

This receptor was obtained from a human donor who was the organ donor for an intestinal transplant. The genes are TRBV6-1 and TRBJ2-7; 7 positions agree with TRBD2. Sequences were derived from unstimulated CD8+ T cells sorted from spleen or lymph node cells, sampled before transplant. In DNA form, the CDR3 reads TGTGCCAGCAGTACCCTCGGGGGGTTCTACGAGCAGTACTTC. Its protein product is CASSTLGGFYEQYF.